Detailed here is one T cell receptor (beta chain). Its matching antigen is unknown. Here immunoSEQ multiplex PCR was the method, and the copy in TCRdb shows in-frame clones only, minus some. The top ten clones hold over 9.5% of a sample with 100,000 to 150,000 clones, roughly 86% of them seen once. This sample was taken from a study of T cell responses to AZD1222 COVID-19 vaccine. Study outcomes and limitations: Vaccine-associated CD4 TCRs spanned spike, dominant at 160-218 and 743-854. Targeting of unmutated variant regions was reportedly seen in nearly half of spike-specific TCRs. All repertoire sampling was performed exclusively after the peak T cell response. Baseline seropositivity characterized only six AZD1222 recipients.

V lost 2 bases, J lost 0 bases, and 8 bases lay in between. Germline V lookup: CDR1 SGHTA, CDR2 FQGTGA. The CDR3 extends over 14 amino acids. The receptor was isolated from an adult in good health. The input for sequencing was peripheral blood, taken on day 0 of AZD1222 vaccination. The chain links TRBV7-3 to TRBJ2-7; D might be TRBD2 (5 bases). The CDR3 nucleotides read TGTGCCAGCAGCTTAGAGCGGTTCTCCTACGAGCAGTACTTC. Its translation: CASSLERFSYEQYF.